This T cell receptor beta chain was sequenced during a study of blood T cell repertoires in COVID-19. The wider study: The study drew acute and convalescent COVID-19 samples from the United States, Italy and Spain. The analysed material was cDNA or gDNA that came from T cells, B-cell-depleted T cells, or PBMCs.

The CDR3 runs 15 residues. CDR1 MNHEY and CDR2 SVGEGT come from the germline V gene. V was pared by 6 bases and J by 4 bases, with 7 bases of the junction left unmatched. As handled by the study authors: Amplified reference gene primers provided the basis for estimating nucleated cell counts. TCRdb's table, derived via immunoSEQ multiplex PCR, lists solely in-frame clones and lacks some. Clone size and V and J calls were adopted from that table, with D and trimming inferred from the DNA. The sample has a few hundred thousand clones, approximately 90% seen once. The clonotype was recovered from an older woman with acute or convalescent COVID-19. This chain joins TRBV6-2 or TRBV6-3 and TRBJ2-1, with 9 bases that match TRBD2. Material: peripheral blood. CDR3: CASSRSGGSYNEQFF. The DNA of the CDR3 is TGTGCCAGCAGCCGAAGCGGGGGGTCATACAATGAGCAGTTCTTC.